This is a list of T cell receptor beta chains from one sample in a study of cytomegalovirus exposure and HLA in healthy donors. Sequenced by immunoSEQ multiplex PCR; TCRdb stores in-frame clones only, minus some. The table lists about 54,000 clones. Sequencing was performed on PBMCs. The receptors were sampled from a woman in her 40s in good health and CMV-seronegative. The CDR3 runs from the conserved cysteine through the conserved F or W. A D gene is named only where the DNA matches it firmly.

17	TRBV30	TRBD2	TRBJ2-3	CAWSAASGGSDTDTQYF	TGTGCCTGGAGTGCGGCTAGCGGGGGATCCGACACAGATACGCAGTATTTT
16	TRBV7-3	TRBD1	TRBJ2-2	CASSLGLDRGTGELFF	TGTGCCAGCAGCTTGGGACTGGACAGGGGCACCGGGGAGCTGTTTTTT
15	TRBV5-1	.	TRBJ2-3	CASSPGQSLTDTQYF	TGCGCCAGCAGCCCCGGACAGAGTCTCACAGATACGCAGTATTTT
16	TRBV15	.	TRBJ1-1	CATSDRDTVAVTEAFF	TGTGCCACCAGCGACCGGGACACGGTGGCGGTCACTGAAGCTTTCTTT
11	TRBV5-7	.	TRBJ1-1	CASSWAVEAFF	TGTGCCAGCAGTTGGGCAGTTGAAGCTTTCTTT
15	TRBV7-9	.	TRBJ2-1	CASSSTGTSYNEQFF	TGTGCCAGCAGCTCTACAGGTACCTCCTACAATGAGCAGTTCTTC
17	TRBV5-1	TRBD1	TRBJ1-6	CASSTGTTGVNNSPLHF	TGCGCCAGCAGCACCGGTACAACAGGGGTGAACAATTCACCCCTCCACTTT
17	TRBV5-6	TRBD1	TRBJ1-5	CASSVARGSRKDQPQHF	TGTGCCAGCAGCGTGGCCAGGGGGAGTCGGAAGGATCAGCCCCAGCATTTT
12	TRBV5-4	.	TRBJ1-2	CASSRGDYGYTF	TGTGCCAGCAGCAGGGGCGACTATGGCTACACCTTC
13	TRBV30	.	TRBJ1-2	CAWQGTRAYGYTF	TGTGCCTGGCAAGGGACTCGGGCCTATGGCTACACCTTC
15	TRBV5-1	.	TRBJ1-3	CASSQDNGPGNTIYF	TGCGCCAGCAGCCAGGACAATGGACCTGGAAACACCATATATTTT
13	TRBV28	.	TRBJ1-1	CASSGAANTEAFF	TGTGCCAGCAGTGGGGCAGCCAACACTGAAGCTTTCTTT
13	TRBV9	.	TRBJ2-3	CASSVGGTDTQYF	TGTGCCAGCAGCGTAGGAGGGACAGATACGCAGTATTTT
12	TRBV7-9	.	TRBJ2-3	CASSSPEDTQYF	TGTGCCAGCAGCTCCCCGGAGGATACGCAGTATTTT
17	TRBV27	TRBD2	TRBJ2-5	CASSLLAGAWGEETQYF	TGTGCCAGCAGTTTACTAGCGGGAGCGTGGGGAGAAGAGACCCAGTACTTC
13	TRBV6-5	.	TRBJ2-2	CASSEPNTGELFF	TGTGCCAGCAGCGAGCCGAACACCGGGGAGCTGTTTTTT
16	TRBV12-5	.	TRBJ1-1	CASGLARGEMNTEAFF	TGTGCTAGTGGTTTGGCCCGCGGAGAAATGAACACTGAAGCTTTCTTT
12	TRBV30	TRBD1	TRBJ2-1	CAADRGGNEQFF	TGTGCCGCGGACAGGGGTGGGAATGAGCAGTTCTTC
15	TRBV5-6	TRBD1	TRBJ1-1	CASSPYLTGVTEAFF	TGTGCCAGCAGCCCGTACCTTACAGGGGTCACTGAAGCTTTCTTT
17	TRBV2	.	TRBJ1-5	CASSEALHGVGNQPQHF	TGTGCCAGCAGTGAAGCCCTACACGGGGTTGGCAATCAGCCCCAGCATTTT
14	TRBV7-2	.	TRBJ2-5	CASSLETGKETQYF	TGTGCCAGCAGCTTAGAAACAGGGAAGGAGACCCAGTACTTC
16	TRBV5-1	.	TRBJ1-1	CASSPAQGPMNTEAFF	TGCGCCAGCAGCCCCGCTCAGGGGCCGATGAACACTGAAGCTTTCTTT
15	TRBV28	.	TRBJ1-5	CASSPVTGSNQPQHF	TGTGCCAGCAGTCCTGTTACAGGGAGCAATCAGCCCCAGCATTTT
14	TRBV6-1	.	TRBJ2-5	CAIHWGLDQETQYF	TGTGCCATCCATTGGGGACTGGACCAAGAGACCCAGTACTTC
16	TRBV28	TRBD1	TRBJ1-5	CASSLWTGGGNQPQHF	TGTGCCAGCAGTCTTTGGACAGGTGGGGGCAATCAGCCCCAGCATTTT
13	TRBV5-1	.	TRBJ2-1	CASDGGNYNEQFF	TGCGCCAGCGACGGCGGGAACTACAATGAGCAGTTCTTC
17	TRBV9	.	TRBJ1-1	CASSVGVGASSNTEAFF	TGTGCCAGCAGCGTAGGCGTGGGGGCCTCCTCGAACACTGAAGCTTTCTTT
14	TRBV14	.	TRBJ1-6	CASSRTLVDSPLHF	TGTGCCAGCAGCCGTACATTGGTTGATTCACCCCTCCACTTT
13	TRBV5-1	.	TRBJ1-4	CASSRGIEEKLFF	TGCGCCAGCAGTCGGGGTATTGAGGAAAAACTGTTTTTT
14	TRBV19	.	TRBJ2-7	CASSMRDRAYEQYF	TGTGCCAGTAGTATGCGGGACCGAGCCTACGAGCAGTACTTC
16	TRBV18	TRBD1	TRBJ1-4	CASSPLTGGGNEKLFF	TGTGCCAGCTCACCCTTGACAGGGGGCGGTAATGAAAAACTGTTTTTT
14	TRBV10-2	.	TRBJ1-4	CASSTGTLIEKLFF	TGCGCCAGCAGCACCGGGACACTTATCGAAAAACTGTTTTTT
15	TRBV6-4	TRBD2	TRBJ2-3	CASSEGGRATDTQYF	TGTGCCAGCAGTGAGGGCGGGAGGGCCACAGATACGCAGTATTTT